This T cell receptor beta chain was obtained from a study of blood T cell repertoires in COVID-19. The overall study: The study drew acute and convalescent COVID-19 samples from the United States, Italy and Spain. T cells, B-cell-depleted T cells, or PBMCs provided the cDNA or gDNA that served as material.

Original processing notes: Cell counts per sample came from amplifying reference gene primers. Sequenced by immunoSEQ multiplex PCR; TCRdb stores in-frame clones only, minus some. The V and J calls and clone size were taken over from that table, and D and trimming were inferred from the DNA. The sample contains about 84,000 clones, less than 90% of which appear only once. The V end was cut by 4 bases, the J end by 10 bases, with 8 bases between. The CDR3 loop spans 11 amino acids. The germline CDR1 and CDR2 sequences are SGHVS and FNYEAQ. The rearrangement links TRBV7-6 to TRBJ2-1; no clear D. The sample taken for sequencing was peripheral blood. This receptor was obtained from a man older than 75 with active or convalescent COVID-19. CDR3: CASSSTREQFF. As DNA, the CDR3 is TGTGCCAGCAGCTCCACGCGGGAGCAGTTCTTC.